Listed below are T cell receptor beta chains from one sample, sequenced in a study of technical replicates of blood from four donors. Sequencing was performed with immunoSEQ multiplex PCR; in TCRdb, only in-frame clones are kept and a portion is missing. There are about 73,000 clones in the sample; 93% occur only once, and 0.25% lies in the top ten. Sequenced sample: T cells isolated from PBMCs. Source of these receptors: a human donor in good health. Both conserved end residues are part of each CDR3. D genes are given only for firm matches. Expanded clones are given a class, and other clones once, few, many or no size at all.

J gene: TRBJ1-1; D gene: NA; clone size: NA; V gene: TRBV7-9; CDR3 DNA: TGTGCCAGCAGCCCCCCCCGGGGGAACACTGAAGCTTTCTTT; CDR3 protein: CASSPPRGNTEAFF
J gene: TRBJ1-1; D gene: NA; clone size: few; V gene: TRBV25-1; CDR3 DNA: TGTGCCAGCAGTGGCAGGGTTATGAACACTGAAGCTTTCTTT; CDR3 protein: CASSGRVMNTEAFF
J gene: TRBJ2-5; D gene: TRBD2; clone size: NA; V gene: TRBV11-1; CDR3 DNA: TGTGCCAGCAGCGGGCGGACTAGCGGGGGGCAAGAGACCCAGTACTTC; CDR3 protein: CASSGRTSGGQETQYF
J gene: TRBJ2-7; D gene: NA; clone size: NA; V gene: TRBV2; CDR3 DNA: TGTGCCAGCAGCGTACAGGAGAACTACGAGCAGTACTTC; CDR3 protein: CASSVQENYEQYF
J gene: TRBJ1-1; D gene: NA; clone size: NA; V gene: TRBV25-1; CDR3 DNA: TGTGCCAGCAGTGCAAACTTGAACACTGAAGCTTTCTTT; CDR3 protein: CASSANLNTEAFF
J gene: TRBJ2-3; D gene: NA; clone size: once; V gene: TRBV18; CDR3 DNA: TGTGCCAGCTCACCACCTTCAGGCCCTAGCACAGATACGCAGTATTTT; CDR3 protein: CASSPPSGPSTDTQYF
J gene: TRBJ2-1; D gene: TRBD2; clone size: NA; V gene: TRBV10-2; CDR3 DNA: TGCGCCAGCAGCGGACTAGCGGGAGGCGGGGAGCAGTTCTTC; CDR3 protein: CASSGLAGGGEQFF
J gene: TRBJ2-1; D gene: NA; clone size: NA; V gene: TRBV4-2; CDR3 DNA: TGTGCCAGCAGCCAAGAGGGACTTAGCTCCTACAATGAGCAGTTCTTC; CDR3 protein: CASSQEGLSSYNEQFF
J gene: TRBJ2-1; D gene: NA; clone size: NA; V gene: TRBV5-6; CDR3 DNA: TGTGCCAGCAGCTTAGGCGTATCGGGTCGCGTGTTCTTC; CDR3 protein: CASSLGVSGRVFF
J gene: TRBJ1-1; D gene: NA; clone size: few; V gene: TRBV10-1; CDR3 DNA: TGCGCCAGCAGTCTGGAGTGGAGGAAGGAATGGAACACTGAAGCTTTCTTT; CDR3 protein: CASSLEWRKEWNTEAFF
J gene: TRBJ1-1; D gene: TRBD1; clone size: NA; V gene: TRBV10-1; CDR3 DNA: TGCGCCAGCAGCGAGGGACAGGGGGGAACTGAAGCTTTCTTT; CDR3 protein: CASSEGQGGTEAFF
J gene: TRBJ2-5; D gene: TRBD1; clone size: NA; V gene: TRBV5-6; CDR3 DNA: TGTGCCAGCAGCTTTGGTTTCGGGACAGGGAGGAGGGAGACCCAGTACTTC; CDR3 protein: CASSFGFGTGRRETQYF
J gene: TRBJ1-1; D gene: NA; clone size: few; V gene: TRBV6-5; CDR3 DNA: TGTGCCAGCAAAATAAACGCGGTTCGTGCCACTGAAGCTTTCTTT; CDR3 protein: CASKINAVRATEAFF
J gene: TRBJ2-5; D gene: TRBD2; clone size: NA; V gene: TRBV4-1; CDR3 DNA: TGCGCCAGCAGCCAAGATGGGCGGGAGGGGGAGACCCAGTACTTC; CDR3 protein: CASSQDGREGETQYF
J gene: TRBJ1-1; D gene: TRBD1; clone size: NA; V gene: TRBV19; CDR3 DNA: TGTGCCAGTAAGGCCCGGGACAGACGTTTTGCTTTCTTT; CDR3 protein: CASKARDRRFAFF
J gene: TRBJ1-2; D gene: NA; clone size: NA; V gene: TRBV19; CDR3 DNA: TGTGCCAGTAGTACACCCCTGGGAGGCTTGTATGGCTACACCTTC; CDR3 protein: CASSTPLGGLYGYTF
J gene: TRBJ2-2; D gene: TRBD1; clone size: once; V gene: TRBV10-3; CDR3 DNA: TGTGCCGCTTGGGACAGTTCACGACGCGGGGAGCTGTTTTTT; CDR3 protein: CAAWDSSRRGELFF